The clone carrying this TCR beta chain was recorded at least ten times. Sample time point: sample taken at primary tumor resection. Donors were 55 to 75 untreated early-stage non-small cell lung cancer patients. Unsorted whole RNA from tumor, nontumor lung or frozen PBMC underwent sequencing. Carried by each TCR cDNA molecule was a unique molecular identifier. Via MiXCR, TCRdb re-called the 5' RACE reads, giving one row per CDR3 protein. The data hold 8,000 or so distinct CDR3 sequences, with about 16% observed a single time. These data originate in a study of spatial heterogeneity in lung cancer. Study in general: Each distinct TCR and UMI combination averaged more than ten appearances in raw reads.

V shed 6 bases and J shed 0 bases, with 11 bases lying between them. The CDR3 consists of 14 residues. The source of this sequence is a male donor with early-stage non-small cell lung cancer. V is TRBV12-3 or TRBV12-4 and J is TRBJ1-2; D is unresolved. The sequencing here drew on normal lung tissue next to the tumor, taken at surgery. CDR3: CASSPGDSNYGYTF. The CDR3 coding sequence is TGTGCCAGCAGCCCGGGCGACTCTAACTATGGCTACACCTTC.